What follows describes a single T cell receptor (beta chain). The antigen remains undetermined. This sample is part of a study of Ad26.COV2.S vaccination and SARS-CoV-2 variants. Study details: In the study, Ad26.COV2.S was injected intramuscularly once, or twice 56 days apart. Study outcomes and limitations: From the TCR breadth and depth analyses, total T cell responses may have been underestimated. Vaccinees showed greater spike-specific TCR breadth than placebo recipients.

Assay: immunoSEQ multiplex PCR; the TCRdb copy retains only in-frame clones and omits some. The repertoire holds 300,000 to 450,000 clones, 70% to 90% seen once, with roughly 3.1% in the top ten. Treatment described: 19 received Ad26.COV2.S at low or high dose, single or two shots; about 5 received placebo; per-sample allocation not given. Each sample was drawn 63 days after the first injection (of vaccine or placebo). Within Boston, the person who donated was an adult of 18-55 years. The specimen comprised peripheral blood, sampled in a trial of Ad26.COV2.S vaccine versus placebo. The TCR originated in a person between 18 and 65 years old who received the Ad26.COV2.S COVID-19 vaccine or a placebo.

The chain's CDR3 is CASRRQGNQPQHF. For the CDR3, the DNA is TGCGCCAGCAGAAGACAGGGGAATCAGCCCCAGCATTTT. The chain is built from TRBV4-3 and TRBJ1-5; TRBD1 matches at 8 bases. The CDR3 is 13 amino acids. Germline CDR1 and CDR2: LGHNA and YSLEER. Trimming took 6 bases from V and 4 from J; bases not matched to a gene: 2.